This section outlines one T cell receptor beta chain sequence together with its context. This sample is part of a study of blood T cell repertoires in COVID-19. Looking at the study overall: Sites across the United States, Italy and Spain contributed samples from acute and convalescent COVID-19.

V was clipped by 3 bases and J by 7 bases; unmatched bases: 5. The germline CDR1 and CDR2 sequences are KGHSH and LQKENI. The CDR3 is 16 residues long. Libraries were prepared by immunoSEQ multiplex PCR; TCRdb keeps only in-frame clonotypes and omits some of them. The data show fewer than 150,000 clones, about four fifths seen once. The sequenced material came from peripheral blood. This receptor was identified in a human donor in a cohort sampled during active COVID-19. The V and J genes are TRBV18 and TRBJ2-1; 14 nucleotides line up with TRBD2. The CDR3 protein is CASSPRLAGGPNEQFF. DNA for the CDR3: TGTGCCAGCTCACCGCGACTAGCGGGGGGGCCGAATGAGCAGTTCTTC.